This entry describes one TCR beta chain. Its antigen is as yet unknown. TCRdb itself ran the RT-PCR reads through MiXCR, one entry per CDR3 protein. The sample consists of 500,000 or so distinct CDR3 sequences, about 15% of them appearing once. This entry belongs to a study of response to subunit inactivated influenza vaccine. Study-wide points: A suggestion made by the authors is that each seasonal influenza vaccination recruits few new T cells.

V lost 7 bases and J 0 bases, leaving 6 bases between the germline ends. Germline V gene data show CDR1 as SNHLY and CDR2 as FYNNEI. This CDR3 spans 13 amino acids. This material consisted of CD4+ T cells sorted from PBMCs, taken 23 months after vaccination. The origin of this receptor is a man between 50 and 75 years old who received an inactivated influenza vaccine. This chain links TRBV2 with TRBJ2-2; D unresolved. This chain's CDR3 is CASNPTNTGELFF. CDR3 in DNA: TGTGCCAGCAATCCCACGAACACCGGGGAGCTGTTTTTT.